The next 15 T cell receptor beta chains were all read from a single sample in a study of a mutant IDH1 vaccine in newly diagnosed glioma. Sample time point: week 11, during vaccination. One vaccine dose held 300 ug of mutant IDH1 20-mer peptide and came with topical imiquimod. Sequencing used immunoSEQ multiplex PCR; TCRdb keeps in-frame clones, though not all of them. The sample lists some 21,000 clones; nearly 90% were seen once. For these TCRs, the target antigens are not known. The sequences come from PBMCs, collected from a glioma patient whose treatment included an IDH1 peptide vaccine. The source of these receptors is a woman aged 40-49 years with glioma.

The chain has TRBV7-9 and TRBJ2-5; no reliable D call. The CDR3 totals 15 residues. Germline V gene sequence: CDR1 SEHNR, CDR2 FQNEAQ (reference sequence). V was pared by 1 base and J by 5 bases, with 14 bases between. CDR3 in DNA: TGTGCCAGCAGCTTAGAACAGACGGCGGTGGAGACCCAGTACTTC. As protein: CASSLEQTAVETQYF. Full variable domain (remainder filled in from reference TRBV7-9 and TRBJ2-5): DTGVSQNPRHKITKRGQNVTFRCDPISEHNRLYWYRQTLGQGPEFLTYFQNEAQLEKSRLLSDRFSAERPKGSFSTLEIQRTEQGDSAMYLCASSLEQTAVETQYFGPGTRLLVL.

This chain uses TRBV6-5 with TRBJ2-7, with 7 bases aligning to TRBD1. Germline lookup yields CDR1 MNHEY and CDR2 SVGAGI. With V trimmed by 0 bases and J by 2 bases, 1 base remained unmatched. The CDR3 is 14 amino acids. As DNA, the CDR3 is TGTGCCAGCAGTTACTCGGACAGGACCTACGAGCAGTACTTC. Protein: CASSYSDRTYEQYF.

The chain uses TRBV2 and TRBJ2-7, with 9 bases that match TRBD2. CDR1 is SNHLY and CDR2 is FYNNEI in the germline V gene. Trimming at V came to 4 bases and at J to 0 bases, leaving 4 bases not matched to a gene. The CDR3 consists of 15 residues. The chain's CDR3 is CASSGASGDSYEQYF. The DNA of the CDR3 is TGTGCCAGCAGTGGGGCTAGCGGGGACTCCTACGAGCAGTACTTC.

The chain joins TRBV6-1 to TRBJ1-1; D unclear. The CDR3 loop spans 14 amino acids. Germline assignment: CDR1 MNHNS and CDR2 SASEGT. Deletions cut 4 bases from V and 4 bases from J, with 13 bases between. The CDR3 DNA follows: TGTGCCAGCAGTGGTGGCAGTGAAGCCACTGAAGCTTTCTTT. It translates to CASSGGSEATEAFF.

This chain joins TRBV7-2 and TRBJ2-7; TRBD1 is a possible D gene (6 bases). The V gene's germline CDR1 is SGHTA and CDR2 FQGNSA. This CDR3 has 16 residues. V shed 5 bases and J shed 6 bases, with 23 bases lying between them. The CDR3 region is CASSLGPMDRISEQYF. The CDR3 DNA follows: TGTGCCAGCAGCCTCGGCCCGATGGACAGAATCTCCGAGCAGTACTTC.

In DNA, the CDR3 is TGTGCCAGCAAAGGCAACACCCAGTACTTC. It specifies CASKGNTQYF. The gene calls are TRBV6-4 and TRBJ2-5, with D unclear. V lost 7 bases and J 8 bases, leaving 8 bases between the germline ends. Looked up from germline, CDR1 is MRHNA and CDR2 is SNTAGT. This CDR3 is built from 10 residues.

This clone was observed a single time. CDR3 amino acids: CASSLSGMTEAFF. CDR3 DNA: TGTGCCAGCAGCTTGAGCGGTATGACTGAAGCTTTCTTT. V is TRBV7-6 and J is TRBJ1-1, with D uncertain. V was pared by 3 bases and J by 5 bases, with 10 bases between. Germline lookup yields CDR1 SGHVS and CDR2 FNYEAQ. The CDR3 consists of 13 residues.

The V and J genes are TRBV7-9 and TRBJ2-5; 7 nucleotides align to TRBD1. J gave up 2 bases and V 4 bases, and 4 bases lay outside the gene matches. CDR1 is SEHNR and CDR2 is FQNEAQ in the germline V gene (reference sequence). The CDR3 runs to 14 residues. The CDR3 loop reads CASSYTGDQETQYF. In DNA, the CDR3 is TGTGCCAGCAGCTACACAGGGGATCAAGAGACCCAGTACTTC.

The chain recombines TRBV6-5 with TRBJ1-1, with D possibly being TRBD1 (5 bases). CDR1 is MNHEY, CDR2 SVGAGI, per germline. The germline V and J ends were trimmed by 2 bases and 5 bases, with 18 bases remaining between them. There are 16 residues in the CDR3. The CDR3 here is CASSYRTGEGRTEAFF. The CDR3 bases are TGTGCCAGCAGTTACCGGACCGGGGAGGGACGGACTGAAGCTTTCTTT.

V and J are TRBV5-6 and TRBJ1-6; D is uncertain. Germline CDR1 SGHDT, CDR2 YYEEEE. The CDR3 sequence is 12 residues long. Trimming left V 4 bases short and J 12 bases short, with 11 bases between. The CDR3 DNA sequence: TGTGCCAGCAGCCCGAGATGGGGACCCCTCCACTTT. It codes for CASSPRWGPLHF. Full variable domain (missing parts from reference TRBV5-6 and TRBJ1-6): DAGVTQSPTHLIKTRGQQVTLRCSPKSGHDTVSWYQQALGQGPQFIFQYYEEEERQRGNFPDRFSGHQFPNYSSELNVNALLLGDSALYLCASSPRWGPLHFGNGTRLTVT.

This clone appeared a single time. The chain couples TRBV6-5 to TRBJ2-1; D is perhaps TRBD2 (6 bases). Trimming took off 0 bases at V and 1 base at J, with 10 bases between the two ends. CDR1 is MNHEY, CDR2 SVGAGI, per germline. This CDR3 is built from 16 residues. The CDR3 here is CASSYSMGGSYNEQFF. CDR3 in DNA: TGTGCCAGCAGTTACTCGATGGGGGGATCCTACAATGAGCAGTTCTTC.

V is TRBV28 and J is TRBJ2-7, with 7 bases that match TRBD1. The CDR3 length is 16 residues. The germline CDR1 and CDR2 sequences are MDHEN and SYDVKM. The V and J ends lost 5 bases and 3 bases, in that order; junction bases with no gene match: 13. The CDR3 loop is CASSQPGGGFDYEQYF. CDR3 coding DNA: TGTGCCAGCAGTCAACCAGGGGGTGGGTTCGACTACGAGCAGTACTTC.

The genes are TRBV7-8 and TRBJ1-2; 10 positions match TRBD1. Per the germline V gene, CDR1 is SGHVS and CDR2 is FQNEAQ. The junction had 11 bases not matched to a gene; V was cut back by 5 bases and J by 5 bases. The CDR3 length is 16 residues. This chain's CDR3 is CASSPRSTGGRYGYTF. In DNA, the CDR3 is TGTGCCAGCAGCCCCCGTTCGACAGGGGGCAGGTATGGCTACACCTTC.

This clone was seen a handful of times. The chain is built from TRBV11-2 and TRBJ2-7; 8 nucleotides line up with TRBD2. The CDR3 runs 14 residues. CDR1 and CDR2 (germline): SGHAT, FQNNGV. V shed 10 bases, J shed 1 base, and the junction held 9 bases outside the gene matches. The CDR3 here is CATRSGIDSYEQYF. As DNA, the CDR3 is TGTGCCACCCGTAGCGGGATAGATTCCTACGAGCAGTACTTC.

The genes are TRBV6-5 and TRBJ1-2, with TRBD1 identical over 10 bases. Trimming took 4 bases from V and 3 from J; bases not matched to a gene: 5. The length of the CDR3 is 15 residues. Germline V gene lookup returns CDR1 MNHEY and CDR2 SVGAGI. This CDR3 reads CASSFRDRGDYGYTF. The CDR3 DNA follows: TGTGCCAGCAGTTTCCGGGACAGGGGAGACTATGGCTACACCTTC.